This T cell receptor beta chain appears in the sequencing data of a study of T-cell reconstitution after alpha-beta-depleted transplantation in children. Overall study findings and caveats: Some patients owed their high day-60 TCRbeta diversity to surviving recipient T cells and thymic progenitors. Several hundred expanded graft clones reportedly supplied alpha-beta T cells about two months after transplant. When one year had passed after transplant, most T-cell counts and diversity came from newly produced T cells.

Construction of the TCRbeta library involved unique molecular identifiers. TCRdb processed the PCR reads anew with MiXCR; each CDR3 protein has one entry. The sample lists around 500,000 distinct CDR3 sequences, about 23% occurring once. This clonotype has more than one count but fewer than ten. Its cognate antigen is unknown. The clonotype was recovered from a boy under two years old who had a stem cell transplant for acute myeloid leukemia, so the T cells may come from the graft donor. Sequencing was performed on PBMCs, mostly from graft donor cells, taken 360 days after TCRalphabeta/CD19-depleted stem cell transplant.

CDR3 sequence reads: CSAVRSNQPQHF. In DNA, the CDR3 is TGCAGTGCGGTCCGTAGCAATCAGCCCCAGCATTTT. J is TRBJ1-5 and V is TRBV20-1; D is unclear. Per the germline V gene, CDR1 is DFQATT and CDR2 is SNEGSKA (reference sequence). Deletions cut 6 bases from V and 0 bases from J, with 6 bases between. There are 12 residues in the CDR3.